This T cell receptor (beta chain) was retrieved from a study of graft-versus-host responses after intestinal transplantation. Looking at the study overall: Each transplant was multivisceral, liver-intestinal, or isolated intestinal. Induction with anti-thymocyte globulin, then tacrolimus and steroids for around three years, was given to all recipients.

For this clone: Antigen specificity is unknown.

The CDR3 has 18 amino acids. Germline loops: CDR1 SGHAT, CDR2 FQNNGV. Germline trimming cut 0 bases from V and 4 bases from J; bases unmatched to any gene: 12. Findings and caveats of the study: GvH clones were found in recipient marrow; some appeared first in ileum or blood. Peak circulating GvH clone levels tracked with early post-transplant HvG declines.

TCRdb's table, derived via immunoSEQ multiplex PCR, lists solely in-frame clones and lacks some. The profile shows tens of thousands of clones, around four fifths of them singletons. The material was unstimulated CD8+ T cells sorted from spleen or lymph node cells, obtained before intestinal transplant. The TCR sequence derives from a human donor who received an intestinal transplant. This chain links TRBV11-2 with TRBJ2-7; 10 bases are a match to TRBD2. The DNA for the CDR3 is TGTGCCAGCAGCTTAGAATGGTCTGGTCTAGCGGGAGTGTACGAGCAGTACTTC. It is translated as CASSLEWSGLAGVYEQYF.